One sample yielded the 24 T cell receptor beta chains listed below, sequenced in a study of T cell clonotyping in hematopoietic cell transplantation. The assay was immunoSEQ multiplex PCR, and TCRdb's table has in-frame clones only and misses some. In the table there are about 11,000 clones, roughly 87% of which are singletons. This specimen was PBMCs, taken 100 days after allogeneic stem cell transplant. These receptors were taken from a female patient aged 60 or older who had an allogeneic stem cell transplant from an unrelated donor, so the T cells may come from the graft donor. Some clones in this sample may be carry-over from other donors' samples.

The V gene is TRBV7-9, the J gene TRBJ2-5, with D perhaps matching TRBD1 (6 bases). V dropped 5 bases and J dropped 2 bases, with 18 bases sitting between them. Germline V CDR1 and CDR2: SEHNR, FQNEAQ (reference sequence). The CDR3 consists of 16 residues. The DNA for the CDR3 is TGTGCCAGCAGCCCAACCTTCGGGACATCTCAAGAGACCCAGTACTTC. Protein product: CASSPTFGTSQETQYF.

This clone showed up just once. The rearrangement joins TRBV27 to TRBJ1-2; D call uncertain. This CDR3 comprises 15 residues. The V gene lost 4 bases and the J gene lost 4 bases, with 16 bases spanning the gap. Germline V gives CDR1 MNHEY, CDR2 SMNVEV (reference sequence). The CDR3 coding sequence is TGTGCCAGCAGTTCCCTAGGGTTAGTAAGCTATGGCTACACCTTC. This codes for CASSSLGLVSYGYTF.

The chain links TRBV5-6 to TRBJ2-2; possibly TRBD1 for D (6 bases). This CDR3 contains 16 residues. Looked up from germline, CDR1 is SGHDT and CDR2 is YYEEEE. Trimming pared 4 bases from V and 0 bases from J, leaving 13 bases between. CDR3 loop: CASSPWGLANTGELFF. CDR3 DNA: TGTGCCAGCAGCCCCTGGGGGCTAGCGAACACCGGGGAGCTGTTTTTT.

The chain carries TRBV29-1 and TRBJ2-7; the match to TRBD1 covers 7 bases. Germline V gives CDR1 SQVTM, CDR2 ANQGSEA. The CDR3 consists of 11 residues. J was trimmed by 9 bases and V by 7 bases; bases with no gene match: 9. CDR3 DNA sequence: TGCAGCGCTCAGGGGGATCATTGGCAGTACTTC. Amino acids: CSAQGDHWQYF.

The chain uses TRBV7-9 and TRBJ2-7, with D hard to call. Trimming cost V 4 bases and J 3 bases, with 4 bases left between them. Looked up from germline, CDR1 is SEHNR and CDR2 is FQNEAQ (reference sequence). This CDR3 has 11 residues. DNA for the CDR3: TGTGCCAGCAGCTCCCTCTACGAGCAGTACTTC. It specifies CASSSLYEQYF.

This chain's CDR3 is CASSDPTTGSQPQHF. The CDR3 DNA sequence: TGTGCCAGCAGTGACCCGACGACAGGGAGTCAGCCCCAGCATTTT. V is TRBV2 and J is TRBJ1-5; 7 bases are a match to TRBD1. CDR3 length: 15 amino acids. Germline assignment: CDR1 SNHLY and CDR2 FYNNEI. J gave up 6 bases and V 3 bases, and 8 bases lay outside the gene matches.

The chain carries TRBV27 and TRBJ2-2, with 8 bases aligning to TRBD2. This CDR3 has 16 amino acids. V dropped 4 bases and J dropped 1; count of bases not matched to a gene: 5. CDR1 is MNHEY and CDR2 is SMNVEV in the germline V gene (reference sequence). DNA of the CDR3: TGTGCCAGCAGTTCCCGACTAGCGATGAACACCGGGGAGCTGTTTTTT. Translating it yields CASSSRLAMNTGELFF.

The chain is built from TRBV19 and TRBJ2-1; D might be TRBD2 (6 bases). The germline gives CDR1 LNHDA, CDR2 SQIVND (reference sequence). The CDR3 length is 15 residues. Trimming took 2 bases from V and 4 from J, leaving 12 bases between them. The CDR3 sequence is CASSIRGAGYNEQFF. CDR3 DNA sequence: TGTGCCAGTAGTATACGAGGGGCGGGGTACAATGAGCAGTTCTTC.

The V gene is TRBV5-8, the J gene TRBJ2-1, with 8 nucleotides matching TRBD2. There are 18 residues in the CDR3. V shed 4 bases and J 0 bases; nucleotides not matched to a gene: 12. Germline lookup yields CDR1 SGHTS and CDR2 YDEGEE. This CDR3 reads CASSKSDSSGSSYNEQFF. CDR3 DNA sequence: TGTGCCAGCAGCAAATCCGATTCGAGCGGGAGCTCCTACAATGAGCAGTTCTTC.

J is TRBJ1-5 and V is TRBV19, with D unclear. The CDR3 extends over 14 amino acids. Germline V gene lookup returns CDR1 LNHDA and CDR2 SQIVND (reference sequence). Trimming cost V 2 bases and J 3 bases, with 8 bases left between them. DNA of the CDR3: TGTGCCAGTAGTATATGGGCCTACAATCAGCCCCAGCATTTT. Its translation is CASSIWAYNQPQHF.

The V gene is TRBV27, the J gene TRBJ2-1; 7 nucleotides line up with TRBD1. Germline lookup yields CDR1 MNHEY and CDR2 SMNVEV (reference sequence). CDR3 length: 14 residues. J gave up 6 bases and V 3 bases, and 5 bases lay outside the gene matches. For the CDR3, the DNA is TGTGCCAGCAGTTTCCCGGACAGGACCAATGAGCAGTTCTTC. Amino acids: CASSFPDRTNEQFF.

The chain couples TRBV5-6 to TRBJ1-5, with a tentative D call TRBD1 (5 bases). CDR3 length equals 17 residues. Germline V CDR1 and CDR2: SGHDT, YYEEEE. Trimming removed 2 bases from V and 5 bases from J, with 20 bases in between. CDR3 protein: CASSLRQGRSQYQPQHF. The CDR3 DNA reads as TGTGCCAGCAGCTTACGGCAGGGCCGATCTCAGTATCAGCCCCAGCATTTT. The whole variable domain, remainder taken from reference TRBV5-6 and TRBJ1-5, is DAGVTQSPTHLIKTRGQQVTLRCSPKSGHDTVSWYQQALGQGPQFIFQYYEEEERQRGNFPDRFSGHQFPNYSSELNVNALLLGDSALYLCASSLRQGRSQYQPQHFGDGTRLSIL.

The V and J genes are TRBV27 and TRBJ1-5; 12 bases are a match to TRBD1. V was clipped by 6 bases and J by 1 base; unmatched bases: 10. The germline V gene encodes CDR1 MNHEY and CDR2 SMNVEV (reference sequence). CDR3 length equals 18 residues. The CDR3 reads CASREKGQGARSNQPQHF. CDR3 DNA: TGTGCCAGCAGAGAAAAGGGACAGGGGGCGCGAAGCAATCAGCCCCAGCATTTT.

The CDR3 DNA follows: TGCGCCAGCAGTCAAGTCGGGACAGGGAATCGAATGGAGACCCAGTACTTC. It specifies CASSQVGTGNRMETQYF. This chain connects TRBV23-1 to TRBJ2-5; 9 bases agree with TRBD1. TRBV23-1 counts as an open reading frame of uncertain function. This CDR3 has 17 residues. With 2 bases clipped from V and 5 bases from J, the junction kept 12 bases outside the gene matches.

This clone is a singleton in its sample. The chain links TRBV29-1 to TRBJ1-6, with D uncertain. Germline lookup yields CDR1 SQVTM and CDR2 ANQGSEA. Deletions cut 4 bases from V and 7 bases from J, with 8 bases between. The length of the CDR3 is 12 residues. CDR3 sequence: CSVGEGNSPLHF. As DNA, the CDR3 is TGCAGCGTTGGGGAAGGAAATTCACCCCTCCACTTT.

This chain connects TRBV25-1 to TRBJ2-3; D might be TRBD1 or TRBD2, each matching 6 bases. V dropped 5 bases and J dropped 0 bases, with 9 bases sitting between them. The germline CDR1 and CDR2 sequences are MGHDK and SYGVNS. The CDR3 is 14 residues long. In nucleotides, the CDR3 is TGTGCCAGCAGTCGGGGGACAAGCACAGATACGCAGTATTTT. Protein product: CASSRGTSTDTQYF.

The rearrangement joins TRBV7-6 to TRBJ2-1; D is possibly TRBD1 (5 bases). The V gene lost 2 bases and the J gene lost 6 bases, with 23 bases spanning the gap. This CDR3 comprises 18 residues. CDR1 and CDR2 from the germline V gene are SGHVS and FNYEAQ. Written as DNA, the CDR3 is TGTGCCAGCAGCTTACCCCCTTCGAGCAGGGTCGGTTCCAATGAGCAGTTCTTC. It encodes CASSLPPSSRVGSNEQFF.

This chain joins TRBV4-2 and TRBJ2-7, with D possibly being TRBD2 (6 bases). This CDR3 is built from 15 residues. Germline V lookup: CDR1 LGHNA, CDR2 YNFKEQ. The V gene lost 1 base and the J gene lost 1 base, with 11 bases spanning the gap. This CDR3 reads CASSQASGRSYEQYF. The CDR3 coding sequence is TGTGCCAGCAGCCAAGCCAGCGGGCGGTCCTACGAGCAGTACTTC.

This chain links TRBV7-2 with TRBJ1-1; 9 nucleotides agree with TRBD1. This CDR3 contains 15 residues. The ends lost 5 bases at V and 1 base at J; junction bases unmatched: 5. CDR1 is SGHTA and CDR2 is FQGNSA in the germline V gene. The CDR3 region is CASSAGQGWNTEAFF. The CDR3 region has the DNA TGTGCCAGCAGCGCTGGACAGGGGTGGAACACTGAAGCTTTCTTT.

J is TRBJ2-6 and V is TRBV19; no definite D call. This CDR3 is 15 amino acids long. The V and J ends lost 4 bases and 0 bases respectively, with 7 bases between them. Per the germline V gene, CDR1 is LNHDA and CDR2 is SQIVND (reference sequence). CDR3 bases: TGTGCCAGTAGTAAAGTCCTCTCTGGGGCCAACGTCCTGACTTTC. It yields the protein CASSKVLSGANVLTF.

V is TRBV7-9 and J is TRBJ2-7, with a tentative D call TRBD1 (5 bases). Germline CDR1 and CDR2: SEHNR and FQNEAQ (reference sequence). The CDR3 sequence is 12 residues long. Trimming took 5 bases from V and 2 from J, leaving 7 bases between them. The CDR3 loop reads CASSEDTYEQYF. The CDR3 nucleotides read TGTGCCAGCAGCGAGGACACCTACGAGCAGTACTTC. The whole variable domain, filled in from reference TRBV7-9 and TRBJ2-7, reads DTGVSQNPRHKITKRGQNVTFRCDPISEHNRLYWYRQTLGQGPEFLTYFQNEAQLEKSRLLSDRFSAERPKGSFSTLEIQRTEQGDSAMYLCASSEDTYEQYFGPGTRLTVT.

The V gene is TRBV5-5, the J gene TRBJ2-7; 10 bases are shared with TRBD1. The CDR3 sequence is 16 residues long. The germline V gene has CDR1 SGHKS and CDR2 YYEKEE (reference sequence). V lost 0 bases, J lost 4 bases, and 7 bases stayed unmatched. The CDR3 nucleotides are TGTGCCAGCAGCTTGGCCAATTCGGACAGGGGGTACGAGCAGTACTTC. As protein: CASSLANSDRGYEQYF.

The chain has TRBV5-1 and TRBJ2-7, with TRBD2 as a possible D gene (6 bases). Trimming stripped 0 bases from V and 5 bases from J, with 21 bases between. The germline V gene has CDR1 SGHRS and CDR2 YFSETQ. The CDR3 spans 17 residues. CDR3: CASSLAGGSGLGNEQYF. The CDR3 bases are TGCGCCAGCAGCTTGGCCGGAGGGTCGGGTTTAGGGAACGAGCAGTACTTC.

The chain has TRBV6-5 and TRBJ1-5, with TRBD1 as a possible D gene (6 bases). Trimming removed 6 bases from V and 7 bases from J, with 16 bases in between. CDR3 length equals 14 residues. Per germline, CDR1 MNHEY and CDR2 SVGAGI. CDR3 sequence reads: CASSLRTGLQPQHF. CDR3 DNA: TGTGCCAGCAGCCTTCGTACAGGGCTACAGCCCCAGCATTTT.